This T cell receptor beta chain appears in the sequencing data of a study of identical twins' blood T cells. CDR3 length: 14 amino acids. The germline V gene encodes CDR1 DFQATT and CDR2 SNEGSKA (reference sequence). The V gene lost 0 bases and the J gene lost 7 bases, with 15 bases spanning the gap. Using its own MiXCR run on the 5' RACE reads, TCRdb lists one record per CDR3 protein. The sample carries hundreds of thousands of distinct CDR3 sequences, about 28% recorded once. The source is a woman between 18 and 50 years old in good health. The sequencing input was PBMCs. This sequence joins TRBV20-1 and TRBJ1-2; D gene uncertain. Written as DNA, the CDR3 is TGCAGTGCTAGAGATGGTGGGAAACTAGGTGGCTACACCTTC. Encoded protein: CSARDGGKLGGYTF.